This is a list of T cell receptor beta chains from one sample in a study of cytomegalovirus exposure and HLA in healthy donors. Profiled with immunoSEQ multiplex PCR; TCRdb holds only in-frame clones, not every one. Among some 190,000 clones listed, about 82% were seen once. The source material was PBMCs. These receptors all stem from a male donor in good health and CMV-seronegative. Each CDR3 is given with its conserved first and last residue. A D gene is named only where the DNA matches it firmly. The size entry is marked missing in some rows and otherwise reads once, few, many or a size class.

V gene	clone size	J gene	D gene	CDR3 DNA	CDR3 protein
TRBV7-9	-	TRBJ2-7	TRBD1	TGTTCCAGCAGCTTTAGGACAGGATCCTACGAGCAGTACTTC	CSSSFRTGSYEQYF
TRBV29-1	-	TRBJ2-3	-	TGCAGCGCCTCTTTCACAGATACGCAGTATTTT	CSASFTDTQYF
TRBV28	-	TRBJ1-1	-	TGTGCCAGCAGTTTTCAGGGGACAGCTTTCTTT	CASSFQGTAFF
TRBV7-2	-	TRBJ2-3	TRBD2	TGTGCCAGCAGCTCGCGACTAGCGGGAGGGACAGATACGCAGTATTTT	CASSSRLAGGTDTQYF
TRBV18	once	TRBJ2-3	TRBD2	TGTGCCAGCTCACCCGCTAGCGGGGGGAATATAATGCAGTATTTT	CASSPASGGNIMQYF
TRBV4-2	-	TRBJ2-7	-	TGTGCCAGCAGCCAAGACAGGGTCCAAGACGAGCAGTACTTC	CASSQDRVQDEQYF
TRBV9	-	TRBJ2-3	TRBD2	TGTGCCAGCAGCGTAGCTAGCGGGGTTACAGATACGCAGTATTTT	CASSVASGVTDTQYF
TRBV2	-	TRBJ2-3	TRBD2	TGTGCCAGCAGTGATAATAGGCGGGGGACAGATACGCAGTATTTT	CASSDNRRGTDTQYF
TRBV10-3	-	TRBJ2-7	TRBD1	TGTGCCATCAGTGGAGACAGGGCGGGCTCCTACGAGCAGTACTTC	CAISGDRAGSYEQYF
TRBV2	-	TRBJ2-1	-	TGTGCCCAGCAACAGGGAAGCTCCTACAATGAGCAGTTCTTC	CAQQQGSSYNEQFF